This T cell receptor (beta chain) emerged from a study of regulatory T cells in long-lasting Graves disease. Stated time point: newly diagnosed GD, antithyroid drugs for less than 3 months. TCR sequences were obtained from RNA taken from PBMCs. General observations from the study: Thyroid tissue was not studied; only peripheral blood was. New patients shared 950 to 1,000 public clonotypes, fewer than the approximately 2,500 shared by persistent patients.

The V segment lost 4 bases and the J segment 8 bases; nucleotides outside the gene matches: 8. Germline V CDR1 and CDR2: MGHRA, YSYEKL. CDR3 length: 14 amino acids. Both iRepertoire HTBI primers and Arm-PCR of CDR3 regions were used to build the TCR beta libraries. TCRdb reprocessed the multiplex PCR reads via MiXCR and lists one record per CDR3 protein. The top ten hold about 15% of the sample, which has around 250,000 distinct CDR3 sequences, 15% to 20% seen once. For this clonotype: Its target is not known.

The same data also went into a second study, on T cells in Graves' hyperthyroidism and ophthalmopathy. From that paper: Within blood appeared most thyroid clonotypes that had expanded above 0.001. In validation, the model predicted ophthalmopathy. These predictions came a median roughly six months before onset.

The receptor was derived from a woman aged 25 to 45 with Graves disease. Sequenced here: peripheral blood mononuclear cells (PBMCs), sampled at new diagnosis, from a patient treated with antithyroid drugs. The chain has TRBV4-1 and TRBJ1-2, with 9 bases lining up with TRBD1. CDR3 in amino acids: CASSLERTGEGYTF. The CDR3 DNA sequence: TGCGCCAGCAGCCTGGAAAGGACAGGGGAGGGCTACACCTTC.